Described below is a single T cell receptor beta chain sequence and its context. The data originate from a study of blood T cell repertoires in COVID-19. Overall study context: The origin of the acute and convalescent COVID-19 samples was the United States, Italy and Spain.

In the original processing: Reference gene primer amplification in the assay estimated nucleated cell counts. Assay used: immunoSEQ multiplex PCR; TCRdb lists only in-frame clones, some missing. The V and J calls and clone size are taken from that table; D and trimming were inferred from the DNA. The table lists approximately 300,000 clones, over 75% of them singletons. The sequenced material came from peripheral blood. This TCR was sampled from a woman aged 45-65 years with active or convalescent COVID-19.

CDR3 coding DNA: TGCAGCGTTGAAGATCGACAGGGGTCCGGGACCCAGTACTTC. It encodes CSVEDRQGSGTQYF. This chain links TRBV29-1 with TRBJ2-5; 8 bases match TRBD1. This CDR3 is built from 14 residues. The J segment lost 7 bases and the V segment lost 0 bases, leaving 7 bases of the junction unmatched. The V gene's germline CDR1 is SQVTM and CDR2 ANQGSEA.